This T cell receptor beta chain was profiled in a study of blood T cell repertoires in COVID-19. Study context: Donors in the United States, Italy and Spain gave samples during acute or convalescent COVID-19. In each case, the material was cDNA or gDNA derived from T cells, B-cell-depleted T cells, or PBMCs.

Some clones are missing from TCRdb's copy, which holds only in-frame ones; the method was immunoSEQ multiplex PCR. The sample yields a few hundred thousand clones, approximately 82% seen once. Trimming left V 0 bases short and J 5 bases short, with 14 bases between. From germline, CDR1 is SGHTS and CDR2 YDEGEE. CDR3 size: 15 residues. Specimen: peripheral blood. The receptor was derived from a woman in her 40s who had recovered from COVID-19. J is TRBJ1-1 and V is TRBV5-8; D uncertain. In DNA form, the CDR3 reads TGTGCCAGCAGCTTGGAGGGTCGCGGGTGGACTGAAGCTTTCTTT. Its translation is CASSLEGRGWTEAFF.